Here is one T cell receptor beta chain with its context. The sample comes from a study of cytomegalovirus exposure and HLA in healthy donors. The study ran its PCR with 60 Vbeta and 13 Jbeta primers. TCRdb's table, derived via immunoSEQ multiplex PCR, lists solely in-frame clones and lacks some. The sample records about 140,000 clones, around 73% being singletons. The CDR3 is 13 residues long. The germline V gene encodes CDR1 SNHLY and CDR2 FYNNEI. The ends were cut back, 4 bases at V and 5 bases at J, with 9 bases in the middle. The V gene is TRBV2, the J gene TRBJ2-1; D uncertain. This TCR was sampled from a female donor in good health and CMV-seronegative. The source material was PBMCs. CDR3 nucleotide sequence: TGTGCCAGCAGTGTGGCTCAGGACAATGAGCAGTTCTTC. Amino acid sequence: CASSVAQDNEQFF.